This T cell receptor (beta chain) was sequenced during a study of T-cell memory formation after mild COVID-19. CDR3 length: 14 amino acids. V dropped 8 bases and J dropped 9 bases, with 20 bases sitting between them. In its sample, this clonotype was seen many times. TCRdb independently ran MiXCR on the 5' RACE reads; one entry per CDR3 protein. The table records 44,000 or so distinct CDR3 sequences, more than 9% of them present only once. Sample: PBMCs or a T cell subset sorted from them (not recorded which). The V and J genes are TRBV12-3 or TRBV12-4 and TRBJ2-1; possible D gene TRBD1, 6 bases. The sequence was obtained from an adult woman who had mild COVID-19 (a few samples of this study predate the infection). Cell type and time point are not known. The CDR3 is CASGGDLKGGEQFF. The CDR3 coding sequence is TGTGCCAGCGGTGGTGACCTCAAAGGGGGTGAGCAGTTCTTC.